This TCR beta chain is from a study of blood T cell repertoires in COVID-19. CDR3 length equals 16 residues. From germline, CDR1 is LNHDA and CDR2 SQIVND (reference sequence). V lost 3 bases and J lost 4, with 16 bases in between. The data were produced by immunoSEQ multiplex PCR, yet TCRdb's version contains in-frame clones alone and is incomplete. The repertoire has about 400,000 clones, over 75% of them found once; the top ten carry 2% to 2.5%. Sequencing was done on a sample of PBMCs or T cells enriched from blood (not recorded which). The clonotype originates from a woman in her thirties or forties with acute COVID-19. The rearrangement joins TRBV19 to TRBJ1-3; D uncertain. The CDR3 is CASSMVSAVAGNTIYF. The CDR3 DNA reads TGTGCCAGTAGTATGGTTTCGGCGGTCGCCGGAAACACCATATATTTT.